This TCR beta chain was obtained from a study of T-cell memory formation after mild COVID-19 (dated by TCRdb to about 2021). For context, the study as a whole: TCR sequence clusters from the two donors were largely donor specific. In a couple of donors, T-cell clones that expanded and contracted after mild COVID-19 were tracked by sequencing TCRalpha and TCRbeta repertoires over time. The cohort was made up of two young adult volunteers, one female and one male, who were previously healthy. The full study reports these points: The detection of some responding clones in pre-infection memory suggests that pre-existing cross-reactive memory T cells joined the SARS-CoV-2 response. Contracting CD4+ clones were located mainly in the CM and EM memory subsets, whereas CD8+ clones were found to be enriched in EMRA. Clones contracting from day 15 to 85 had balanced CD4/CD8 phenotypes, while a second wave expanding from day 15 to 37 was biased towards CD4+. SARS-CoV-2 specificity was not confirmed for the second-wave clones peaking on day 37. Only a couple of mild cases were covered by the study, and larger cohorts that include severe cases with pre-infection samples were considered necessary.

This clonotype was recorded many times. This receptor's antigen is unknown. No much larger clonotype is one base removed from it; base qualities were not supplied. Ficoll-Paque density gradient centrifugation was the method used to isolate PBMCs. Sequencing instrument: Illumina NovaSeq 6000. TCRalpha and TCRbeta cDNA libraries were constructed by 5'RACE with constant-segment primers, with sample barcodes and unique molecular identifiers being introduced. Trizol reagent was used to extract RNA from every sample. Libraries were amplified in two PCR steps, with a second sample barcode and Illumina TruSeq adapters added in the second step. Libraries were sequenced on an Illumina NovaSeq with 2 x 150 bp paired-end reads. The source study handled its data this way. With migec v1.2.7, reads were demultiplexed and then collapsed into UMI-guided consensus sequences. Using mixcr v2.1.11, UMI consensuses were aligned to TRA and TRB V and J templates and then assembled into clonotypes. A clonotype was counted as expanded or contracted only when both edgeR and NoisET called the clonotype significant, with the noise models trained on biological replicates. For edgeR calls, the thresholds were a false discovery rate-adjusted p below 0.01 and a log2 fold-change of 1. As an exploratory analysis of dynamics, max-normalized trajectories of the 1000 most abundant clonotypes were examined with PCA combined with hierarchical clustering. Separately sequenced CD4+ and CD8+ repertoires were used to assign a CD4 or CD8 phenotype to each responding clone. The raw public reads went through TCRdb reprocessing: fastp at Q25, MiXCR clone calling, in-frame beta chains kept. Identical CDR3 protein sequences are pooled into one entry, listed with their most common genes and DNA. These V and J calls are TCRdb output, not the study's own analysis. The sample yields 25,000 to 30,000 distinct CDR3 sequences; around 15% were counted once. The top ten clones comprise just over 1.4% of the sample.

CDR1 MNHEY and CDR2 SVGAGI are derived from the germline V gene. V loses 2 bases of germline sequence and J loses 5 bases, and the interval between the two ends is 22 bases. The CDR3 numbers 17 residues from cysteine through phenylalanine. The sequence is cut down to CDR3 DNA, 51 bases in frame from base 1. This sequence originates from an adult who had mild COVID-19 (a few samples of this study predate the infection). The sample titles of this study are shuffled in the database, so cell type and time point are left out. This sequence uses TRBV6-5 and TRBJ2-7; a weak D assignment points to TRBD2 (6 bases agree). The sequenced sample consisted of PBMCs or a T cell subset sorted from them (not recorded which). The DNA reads TGTGCCAGCAGTTACCGGACGGTGGGGGGACCCACCCACGAGCAGTACTTC. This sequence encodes CASSYRTVGGPTHEQYF.